This paragraph covers one T cell receptor (beta chain) sequence. The data belong to a study of T cell responses to AZD1222 COVID-19 vaccine. The table came from immunoSEQ multiplex PCR; TCRdb's copy has only in-frame clones and leaves some out. The table has 90,000 to 150,000 clones, approximately 86% seen once. This CDR3 is 13 amino acids long. The germline CDR1 and CDR2 sequences are SGHRS and YFSETQ. V shed 4 bases, J shed 9 bases, and the junction held 7 bases outside the gene matches. This receptor was identified in an adult who received the AZD1222 COVID-19 vaccine. This chain links TRBV5-1 with TRBJ2-1, with 7 bases matching TRBD2. Sequences were derived from peripheral blood, sampled 28 days after the second AZD1222 dose. The chain's CDR3 is CASSGEGRTEQFF. CDR3 nucleotide sequence: TGCGCCAGCAGCGGGGAGGGGCGGACTGAGCAGTTCTTC.